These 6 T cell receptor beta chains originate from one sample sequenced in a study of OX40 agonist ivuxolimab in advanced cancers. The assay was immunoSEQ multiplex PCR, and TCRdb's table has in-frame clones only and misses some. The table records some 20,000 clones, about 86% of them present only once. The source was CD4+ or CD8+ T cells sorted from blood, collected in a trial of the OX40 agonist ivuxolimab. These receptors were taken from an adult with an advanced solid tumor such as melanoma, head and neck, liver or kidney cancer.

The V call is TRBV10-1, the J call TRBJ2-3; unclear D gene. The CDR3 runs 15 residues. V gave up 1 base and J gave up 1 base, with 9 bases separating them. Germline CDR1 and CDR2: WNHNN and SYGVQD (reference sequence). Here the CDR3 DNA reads TGCGCCAGCAGTGAGTTGACGGGTCGCACAGATACGCAGTATTTT. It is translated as CASSELTGRTDTQYF.

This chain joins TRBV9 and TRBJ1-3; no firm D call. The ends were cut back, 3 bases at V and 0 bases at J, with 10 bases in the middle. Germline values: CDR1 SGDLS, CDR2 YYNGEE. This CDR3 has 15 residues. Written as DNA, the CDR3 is TGTGCCAGCAGCGATGAGGGCAACTCTGGAAACACCATATATTTT. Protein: CASSDEGNSGNTIYF.

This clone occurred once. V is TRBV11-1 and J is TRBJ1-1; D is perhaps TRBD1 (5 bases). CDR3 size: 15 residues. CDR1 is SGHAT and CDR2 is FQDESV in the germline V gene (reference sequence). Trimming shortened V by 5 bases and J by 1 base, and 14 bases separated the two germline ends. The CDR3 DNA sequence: TGTGCCAGCAGCCGCCCCGGGGGTACGAACACTGAAGCTTTCTTT. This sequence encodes CASSRPGGTNTEAFF.

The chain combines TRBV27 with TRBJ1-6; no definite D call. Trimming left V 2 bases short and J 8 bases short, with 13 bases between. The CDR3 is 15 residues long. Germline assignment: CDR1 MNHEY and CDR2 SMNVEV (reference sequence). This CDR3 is CASSLKVGSDSPLHF. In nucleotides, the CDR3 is TGTGCCAGCAGTTTAAAAGTAGGGTCGGATTCACCCCTCCACTTT.

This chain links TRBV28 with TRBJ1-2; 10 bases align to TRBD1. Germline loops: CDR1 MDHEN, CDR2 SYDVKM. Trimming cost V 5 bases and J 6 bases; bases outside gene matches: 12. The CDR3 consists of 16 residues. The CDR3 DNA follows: TGTGCCAGCAGTCCCGGGACAGGGGCCTCACGGGATGGCTACACCTTC. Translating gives CASSPGTGASRDGYTF.

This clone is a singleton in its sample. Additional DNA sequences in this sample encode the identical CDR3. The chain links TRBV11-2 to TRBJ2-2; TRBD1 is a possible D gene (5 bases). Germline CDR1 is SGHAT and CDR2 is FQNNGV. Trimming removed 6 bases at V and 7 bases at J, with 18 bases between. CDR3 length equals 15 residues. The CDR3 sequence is CASSLGGAGYGELFF. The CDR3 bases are TGTGCCAGCAGTTTGGGTGGGGCCGGGTACGGGGAGCTGTTTTTT. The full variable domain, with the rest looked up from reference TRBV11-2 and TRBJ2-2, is EAGVAQSPRYKIIEKRQSVAFWCNPISGHATLYWYQQILGQGPKLLIQFQNNGVVDDSQLPKDRFSAERLKGVDSTLKIQPAKLEDSAVYLCASSLGGAGYGELFFGEGSRLTVL.